The 14 T cell receptor beta chains below were found in one sample sequenced in a study of T cell changes during pregnancy in multiple sclerosis. Produced via immunoSEQ multiplex PCR; TCRdb's table is partial and in-frame only. This sample has 85,000 to 120,000 clones, with about 90% found just once. This material consisted of peripheral blood, taken after pregnancy. The receptor source for this set is a female donor with multiple sclerosis, enrolled in a pregnancy study.

J is TRBJ2-2 and V is TRBV7-2, with 7 bases matching TRBD1. Per the germline V gene, CDR1 is SGHTA and CDR2 is FQGNSA. This CDR3 contains 15 residues. After removal of 6 bases from V and 2 bases from J, the junction contained 6 bases not matched to a gene. CDR3 coding DNA: TGTGCCAGCAGGAAGGGACAGATAAACACCGGGGAGCTGTTTTTT. Translation: CASRKGQINTGELFF.

V usage is TRBV5-1 and J usage is TRBJ2-7; TRBD1 might be the D (5 bases). Per germline, CDR1 SGHRS and CDR2 YFSETQ. There are 15 residues in the CDR3. Deletions cut 0 bases from V and 0 bases from J, with 10 bases between. In DNA form, the CDR3 reads TGCGCCAGCAGCTTGGCCCCGGACAACTCCTACGAGCAGTACTTC. Its translation: CASSLAPDNSYEQYF.

The chain uses TRBV6-1 and TRBJ1-3; a possible D gene is TRBD1 (6 bases). The CDR3 covers 15 residues. Germline-derived CDR1 and CDR2 are MNHNS and SASEGT. V gave up 2 bases and J gave up 4 bases, with 12 bases separating them. The CDR3 here is CASSESNRVGNTIYF. The CDR3 DNA reads TGTGCCAGCAGTGAATCGAACAGGGTAGGAAACACCATATATTTT.

The gene calls are TRBV9 and TRBJ2-5; maybe TRBD2 (5 bases). The CDR3 contains 14 residues. V lost 0 bases and J 5 bases, leaving 11 bases between the germline ends. Germline CDR1 SGDLS, CDR2 YYNGEE. The CDR3 DNA reads TGTGCCAGCAGCGTAGAGCAAGGCGGGGAGACCCAGTACTTC. It specifies CASSVEQGGETQYF.

The chain carries TRBV5-1 and TRBJ2-7, with TRBD1 matching 12 bases. The ends lost 4 bases at V and 6 bases at J; junction bases unmatched: 11. This CDR3 has 16 residues. Germline CDR1 is SGHRS and CDR2 is YFSETQ. The CDR3, as DNA: TGCGCCAGCAGCCCGGGGCCGGGACAGGGGGCCAGCGAGCAGTACTTC. As protein: CASSPGPGQGASEQYF.

The chain uses TRBV7-2 and TRBJ1-2; D gene unclear. CDR3 size: 17 residues. CDR1 is SGHTA, CDR2 FQGNSA, per germline. Trimming stripped 7 bases from V and 0 bases from J, with 21 bases between. The CDR3 protein is CASILHHWEITNYGYTF. The CDR3, as DNA: TGTGCCAGCATCCTACACCATTGGGAGATCACTAACTATGGCTACACCTTC.

This rearrangement joins TRBV7-2 to TRBJ2-7; 9 bases are a match to TRBD2. Per germline, CDR1 SGHTA and CDR2 FQGNSA. The CDR3 is 13 residues long. V lost 4 bases to trimming and J lost 4 bases; unmatched junction nucleotides: 2. CDR3 amino acids: CASSSGLAYEQYF. In nucleotides, the CDR3 is TGTGCCAGCAGCTCGGGACTAGCTTACGAGCAGTACTTC.

The chain recombines TRBV13 with TRBJ2-7, with TRBD1 identical over 8 bases. This CDR3 has 16 amino acids. The V segment lost 8 bases and the J segment 0 bases; nucleotides outside the gene matches: 12. CDR1 is PRHDT and CDR2 is FYEKMQ in the germline V gene (reference sequence). The CDR3 sequence: CASSGTGVTYSYEQYF. For the CDR3, the DNA is TGTGCCAGCTCCGGGACAGGAGTAACTTACTCCTACGAGCAGTACTTC.

J is TRBJ1-1 and V is TRBV10-3, with 7 bases identical to TRBD1. Germline V gene lookup returns CDR1 ENHRY and CDR2 SYGVKD. V lost 3 bases and J lost 5; bases outside the gene matches: 0. The CDR3 covers 12 residues. The CDR3 nucleotides are TGTGCCATCAGTGACAGGGGGACTGAAGCTTTCTTT. Amino acids: CAISDRGTEAFF.

The chain uses TRBV6-5 and TRBJ2-5; TRBD2 aligns across 8 bases. The length of the CDR3 is 16 residues. The J segment lost 1 base and the V segment lost 0 bases, leaving 4 bases of the junction unmatched. In germline, CDR1 is MNHEY, CDR2 SVGAGI. CDR3 in DNA: TGTGCCAGCAGTTACTCCTTCGGGGGGGGCCAAGAGACCCAGTACTTC. Translating gives CASSYSFGGGQETQYF.

The chain couples TRBV10-3 to TRBJ2-2; 8 bases fit TRBD2. The CDR3 contains 15 residues. Losses at the gene ends were 3 bases for V and 6 bases for J; bases not matched to a gene: 6. The V gene's germline CDR1 is ENHRY and CDR2 SYGVKD. DNA of the CDR3: TGTGCCATCAGTGAAGGGGGACTAGGGGCCGGGGAGCTGTTTTTT. This sequence encodes CAISEGGLGAGELFF.

The chain recombines TRBV19 with TRBJ2-1; 10 positions match TRBD2. CDR1 is LNHDA and CDR2 is SQIVND in the germline V gene (reference sequence). The V and J ends lost 8 bases and 4 bases, in that order; junction bases with no gene match: 11. The CDR3 consists of 16 residues. CDR3 bases: TGTGCCAGTTCAGGACTAGCGGCAAGATTGTACAATGAGCAGTTCTTC. Translating gives CASSGLAARLYNEQFF.

This chain connects TRBV6-5 to TRBJ2-5; D might be TRBD2 (5 bases). CDR3 size: 14 residues. Germline CDR1 and CDR2: MNHEY and SVGAGI. The germline V and J ends were trimmed by 0 bases and 4 bases, with 9 bases remaining between them. CDR3 DNA: TGTGCCAGCAGTTACTCGCGGGTTCTAGAGACCCAGTACTTC. As protein: CASSYSRVLETQYF.

CDR3 bases: TGTGCCAGCAGCTTGGCGGGCGGGGGGGCGTATGGCTACACCTTC. This codes for CASSLAGGGAYGYTF. The rearrangement uses TRBV5-6 and TRBJ1-2, with D possibly being TRBD1 (6 bases). V was trimmed by 0 bases and J by 5 bases, leaving 14 bases between them. Germline loops: CDR1 SGHDT, CDR2 YYEEEE. The CDR3 runs 15 residues.